These 26 T cell receptor beta chains came from one sample sequenced in a study of T cell responses to AZD1222 COVID-19 vaccine (dated by TCRdb to the early 2020s). The intended sense of this specimen's time point label: baseline before first vaccination. Library preparation employed the immunoSEQ multiplex PCR assay. TCRdb mirrors the immuneACCESS table, restricted to in-frame sequences. Some clones are absent from its copies; in checked studies, under half trace to an unresolved V gene, and the reason for the others is unknown. A total of about 120,000 clones appear in this sample, around 92% of them only once. 11% to 15% of the sample belongs to the ten largest clones. The source was peripheral blood, collected on day 0 of AZD1222 vaccination. The receptors here all came from an adult in good health.

This chain joins TRBV6-5 and TRBJ1-4, with a tentative D call TRBD1 (5 bases). CDR3 size: 16 residues. In germline, CDR1 is MNHEY, CDR2 SVGAGI. The ends were cut back, 3 bases at V and 6 bases at J, with 17 bases in the middle. The CDR3 region has the DNA TGTGCCAGCAGTTATGGCCCCTCTTGGGGGGATGAAAAACTGTTTTTT. It codes for CASSYGPSWGDEKLFF.

The CDR3 spells CASSSTGGTGGYEQYF. For the CDR3, the DNA is TGTGCCAGCAGTTCGACTGGGGGGACAGGGGGGTACGAGCAGTACTTC. This chain joins TRBV28 and TRBJ2-7; 11 bases match TRBD1. V was clipped by 4 bases and J by 4 bases; unmatched bases: 9. Per germline, CDR1 MDHEN and CDR2 SYDVKM. CDR3 size: 16 residues.

The gene calls are TRBV6-4 and TRBJ2-2; D is uncertain. Germline CDR1 reads MRHNA; CDR2 reads SNTAGT. This CDR3 region has 14 residues. Trimming stripped 0 bases from V and 3 bases from J, with 5 bases between. DNA for the CDR3: TGTGCCAGCAGTGACTCGGGCCACACCGGGGAGCTGTTTTTT. Its translation: CASSDSGHTGELFF.

The chain joins TRBV5-1 to TRBJ2-2; TRBD1 agrees at 9 bases. V shed 0 bases, J shed 1 base, and the junction held 1 base outside the gene matches. The CDR3 length is 16 residues. Germline lookup yields CDR1 SGHRS and CDR2 YFSETQ. The CDR3 loop reads CASSLEGQGNTGELFF. The CDR3 DNA reads TGCGCCAGCAGCTTGGAGGGACAGGGGAACACCGGGGAGCTGTTTTTT. Together with reference TRBV5-1 and TRBJ2-2, the CDR3 gives the full variable domain: KAGVTQTPRYLIKTRGQQVTLSCSPISGHRSVSWYQQTPGQGLQFLFEYFSETQRNKGNFPGRFSGRQFSNSRSEMNVSTLELGDSALYLCASSLEGQGNTGELFFGEGSRLTVL.

The V call is TRBV18, the J call TRBJ1-6; D unclear. CDR1 is KGHSH and CDR2 is LQKENI in the germline V gene. Trimming left V 6 bases short and J 7 bases short, with 16 bases between. The CDR3 extends over 15 amino acids. The CDR3: CASSPERTLNSPLHF. The CDR3 nucleotides read TGTGCCAGCTCCCCGGAAAGGACCCTAAATTCACCCCTCCACTTT.

The genes are TRBV9 and TRBJ2-1; D is perhaps TRBD2 (7 bases). From germline, CDR1 is SGDLS and CDR2 YYNGEE. Trimming took 4 bases from V and 6 from J, leaving 14 bases between them. The CDR3 has 14 amino acids. The DNA of the CDR3 is TGTGCCAGCAGCCCCGGGGGGACATCCAATGAGCAGTTCTTC. Its translation: CASSPGGTSNEQFF.

The V call is TRBV6-2 or TRBV6-3, the J call TRBJ2-7, with TRBD2 identical over 7 bases. The germline V gene has CDR1 MNHEY and CDR2 SVGEGT. CDR3 length: 15 residues. V lost 6 bases to trimming and J lost 2 bases; unmatched junction nucleotides: 10. Written as DNA, the CDR3 is TGTGCCAGCAGCGCGGGAGATATTGGGGCCTACGAGCAGTACTTC. This sequence encodes CASSAGDIGAYEQYF.

This rearrangement joins TRBV7-9 to TRBJ1-4; 8 nucleotides line up with TRBD1. V gave up 5 bases and J gave up 8 bases; unmatched junction bases: 10. Germline CDR1 is SEHNR and CDR2 is FQNEAQ (reference sequence). This CDR3 is built from 15 residues. The CDR3, as DNA: TGTGCCAGCAGCACGCGACAGGGGAAGGGGGAAAAACTGTTTTTT. Its protein is CASSTRQGKGEKLFF.

The chain combines TRBV7-9 with TRBJ2-1, with 7 positions matching TRBD1. The V and J ends lost 3 bases and 5 bases, in that order; junction bases with no gene match: 10. Germline CDR1 reads SEHNR; CDR2 reads FQNEAQ (reference sequence). The CDR3 is made up of 16 amino acids. CDR3 loop: CASSFSGGTENNEQFF. As DNA, the CDR3 is TGTGCCAGCAGCTTTTCAGGTGGGACAGAGAACAATGAGCAGTTCTTC. Using reference TRBV7-9 and TRBJ2-1 for the parts outside the CDR3, the full variable domain is DTGVSQNPRHKITKRGQNVTFRCDPISEHNRLYWYRQTLGQGPEFLTYFQNEAQLEKSRLLSDRFSAERPKGSFSTLEIQRTEQGDSAMYLCASSFSGGTENNEQFFGPGTRLTVL.

This sequence joins TRBV6-2 or TRBV6-3 and TRBJ1-5; D is possibly TRBD1 (6 bases). Germline values: CDR1 MNHEY, CDR2 SVGEGT. V shed 4 bases and J shed 0 bases, with 16 bases lying between them. The CDR3 runs 17 residues. For the CDR3, the DNA is TGTGCCAGCAGTTCCAAGGGGGGTGCAAGTAGCAATCAGCCCCAGCATTTT. Amino acid sequence: CASSSKGGASSNQPQHF.

The chain employs TRBV28 and TRBJ2-1, with TRBD1 identical over 11 bases. The CDR3 loop spans 16 amino acids. V lost 6 bases to trimming and J lost 8 bases; unmatched junction nucleotides: 12. CDR1 is MDHEN and CDR2 is SYDVKM in the germline V gene. The CDR3 nucleotides are TGTGCCAGCAGGGGACAGGGGGTTAAGGTCCTCCATGAGCAGTTCTTC. It specifies CASRGQGVKVLHEQFF.

The chain is built from TRBV6-2 or TRBV6-3 and TRBJ2-5; the match to TRBD2 covers 7 bases. Looked up from germline, CDR1 is MNHEY and CDR2 is SVGEGT. This CDR3 spans 13 amino acids. With V trimmed by 4 bases and J by 13 bases, 12 bases remained unmatched. CDR3 residues: CASSSSEGGGVYF. CDR3 DNA sequence: TGTGCCAGCAGTTCCTCCGAAGGCGGGGGTGTGTACTTC.

The V call is TRBV11-3, the J call TRBJ2-3; 7 positions agree with TRBD1. The germline V gene encodes CDR1 SGHNT and CDR2 YENEEA. CDR3 size: 15 residues. Trimming cost V 5 bases and J 2 bases; bases outside gene matches: 7. In DNA, the CDR3 is TGTGCCAGCAGCCTCCGGACAGGCGCCACAGATACGCAGTATTTT. Translating it yields CASSLRTGATDTQYF.

The chain links TRBV9 to TRBJ1-2; D not certain. V was trimmed by 0 bases and J by 8 bases, leaving 11 bases between them. The CDR3 has 13 amino acids. CDR1 is SGDLS and CDR2 is YYNGEE in the germline V gene. As DNA, the CDR3 is TGTGCCAGCAGCGTAGCCAACGGTGGGGGCTACACCTTC. Encoded protein: CASSVANGGGYTF.

This chain connects TRBV7-9 to TRBJ1-2; D is possibly TRBD1 (5 bases). CDR3 length: 14 amino acids. The germline V gene encodes CDR1 SEHNR and CDR2 FQNEAQ (reference sequence). Between the trimmed V and J ends, which lost 4 bases and 4 bases, there was a span of 13 bases. The CDR3 DNA sequence: TGTGCCAGCAGCTGGGACTCTCGGAGCTATGGCTACACCTTC. Protein: CASSWDSRSYGYTF.

This sequence joins TRBV10-2 and TRBJ2-7; D is unresolved. Trimming left V 2 bases short and J 4 bases short, with 15 bases between. The germline V gene has CDR1 WSHSY and CDR2 SAAADI. The CDR3 contains 15 residues. The CDR3: CASSETADVKYEQYF. CDR3 in DNA: TGCGCCAGCAGTGAGACGGCTGACGTGAAGTACGAGCAGTACTTC.

The chain combines TRBV3-1 (or the pseudogene TRBV3-2) with TRBJ2-7; D may be TRBD1 (5 bases). Germline V gene data show CDR1 as LGHDT and CDR2 as YNNKEL (reference sequence). The CDR3 contains 15 residues. V was pared by 0 bases and J by 7 bases, with 16 bases between. CDR3 in amino acids: CASSQDLPGKGEQYF. CDR3 coding DNA: TGTGCCAGCAGCCAAGATCTTCCAGGGAAGGGGGAGCAGTACTTC.

J is TRBJ2-1 and V is TRBV4-1; no firm D call. With 0 bases removed from V and 4 bases from J, the gap between germline ends came to 10 bases. From germline, CDR1 is MGHRA and CDR2 YSYEKL. The CDR3 totals 15 residues. The CDR3 nucleotides are TGCGCCAGCAGCCAAGAGCAGTCCCAGTACAATGAGCAGTTCTTC. Encoded protein: CASSQEQSQYNEQFF.

J is TRBJ1-4 and V is TRBV15; D is unclear. The CDR3 covers 15 residues. The V gene's germline CDR1 is LNHNV and CDR2 YYDKDF (reference sequence). The V and J ends lost 5 bases and 7 bases respectively, with 17 bases between them. This CDR3 reads CATSSERRETEKLFF. The CDR3 DNA reads as TGTGCCACCAGCTCAGAGAGAAGGGAGACTGAAAAACTGTTTTTT.

This clone was seen once. This chain uses TRBV11-2 with TRBJ1-4; no firm D call. The CDR3 runs to 16 residues. Germline V CDR1 and CDR2: SGHAT, FQNNGV. Trimming left V 1 base short and J 0 bases short, with 9 bases between. CDR3 loop: CASSLVSTATNEKLFF. The CDR3 DNA is TGTGCCAGCAGCTTAGTTTCCACAGCAACTAATGAAAAACTGTTTTTT.

This sequence joins TRBV10-3 and TRBJ1-4; no definite D call. V gave up 6 bases and J gave up 3 bases, with 17 bases separating them. This CDR3 spans 16 amino acids. Germline V gene sequence: CDR1 ENHRY, CDR2 SYGVKD. The CDR3 sequence: CAISAGPVPSNEKLFF. Here the CDR3 DNA reads TGTGCCATCAGCGCTGGGCCGGTGCCCTCTAATGAAAAACTGTTTTTT.

The J gene is TRBJ2-7, the V gene TRBV7-2; D is possibly TRBD1 (5 bases). The germline V and J ends were trimmed by 1 base and 2 bases, with 12 bases remaining between them. The CDR3 contains 15 residues. Germline V gives CDR1 SGHTA, CDR2 FQGNSA. The CDR3 loop reads CASSLVRTSTYEQYF. The CDR3 bases are TGTGCCAGCAGCTTAGTCCGGACATCCACCTACGAGCAGTACTTC.

DNA of the CDR3: TGTGCCACCAGCAGAGATCCCGTGAACACTGAAGCTTTCTTT. It yields the protein CATSRDPVNTEAFF. This chain joins TRBV15 and TRBJ1-1, with D hard to call. Germline V CDR1 and CDR2: LNHNV, YYDKDF (reference sequence). The V end lost 0 bases, the J end lost 0 bases, and 5 bases lay between the germline ends. This CDR3 contains 14 residues.

This clone appeared a single time. The J gene is TRBJ1-2, the V gene TRBV5-4; possibly TRBD1 for D (5 bases). V was cut by 5 bases and J by 2 bases, with 13 bases left in between. CDR1 is SGHNT, CDR2 YYREEE, per germline (reference sequence). This CDR3 has 14 amino acids. In DNA, the CDR3 is TGTGCCAGCAGTCTCCCCCAGGGAAACTATGGCTACACCTTC. Translating gives CASSLPQGNYGYTF.

V and J are TRBV24-1 and TRBJ2-2, with D possibly being TRBD2 (6 bases). CDR3 size: 15 residues. Trimming removed 7 bases from V and 1 base from J, with 12 bases in between. CDR1 is KGHDR, CDR2 SFDVKD, per germline. CDR3 amino acids: CATRDTEGNTGELFF. CDR3 in DNA: TGTGCCACCAGAGATACGGAGGGGAACACCGGGGAGCTGTTTTTT.

The genes are TRBV9 and TRBJ1-2; 9 nucleotides agree with TRBD1. In germline, CDR1 is SGDLS, CDR2 YYNGEE. This CDR3 region has 16 residues. V dropped 7 bases and J dropped 6; count of bases not matched to a gene: 16. This CDR3 is CASGRDRASTANGYTF. For the CDR3, the DNA is TGTGCCAGCGGCCGGGACAGGGCCTCGACAGCGAATGGCTACACCTTC.